The T cell receptor beta chain under discussion was sequenced for a study of monozygotic twins with inflammatory bowel disease. Making each TCR library took 3,000 to 4,500 ng of total RNA. Eight reactions per sample, run separately, yielded cDNA. TCRdb reprocessed the 5' RACE reads and reports one entry per CDR3 protein, with no DNA. This sample's table has under 150,000 distinct CDR3 sequences. The study, taken as a whole, reports: Repertoire similarity did not differ between concordant and discordant twins, possibly owing to limited power. Lower TCRbeta diversity (inverse Simpson) was seen in IBD patients than in healthy co-twins.

Of note for this clonotype: The antigen remains undetermined.

Sample: blood. This TCR came from a human donor with ulcerative colitis or Crohn's disease, or a healthy co-twin of an affected twin (not recorded which).

CDR3 protein: CAIQGQGSSGNTIYF. This chain links TRBV10-3 with TRBJ1-3; no DNA is available, so the TRBD1 call from TCRdb remains unchecked. The CDR3 is 15 amino acids. CDR1 is ENHRY, CDR2 SYGVKD, per germline.